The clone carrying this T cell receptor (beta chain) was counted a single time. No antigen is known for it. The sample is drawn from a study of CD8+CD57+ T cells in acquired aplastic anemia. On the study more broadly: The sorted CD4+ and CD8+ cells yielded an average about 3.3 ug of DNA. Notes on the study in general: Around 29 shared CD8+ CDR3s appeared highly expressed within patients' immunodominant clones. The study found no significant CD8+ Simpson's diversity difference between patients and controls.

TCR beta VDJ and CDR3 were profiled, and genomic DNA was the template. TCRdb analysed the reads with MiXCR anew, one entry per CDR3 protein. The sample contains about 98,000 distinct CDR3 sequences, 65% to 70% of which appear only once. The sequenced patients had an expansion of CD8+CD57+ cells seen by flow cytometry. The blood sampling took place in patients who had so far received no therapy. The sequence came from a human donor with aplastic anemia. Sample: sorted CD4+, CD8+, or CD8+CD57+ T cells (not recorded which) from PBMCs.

CDR3 protein: CATSDSRGPDYGYTF. The CDR3 region has the DNA TGTGCCACCAGTGATTCGAGAGGGCCGGACTATGGCTACACCTTC. The V gene is TRBV24-1, the J gene TRBJ1-2; no firm D call. Germline values: CDR1 KGHDR, CDR2 SFDVKD. V was pared by 2 bases and J by 3 bases, with 12 bases between. The CDR3 contains 15 residues.